The 18 T cell receptor beta chains in this list originate from one sample, sequenced in a study of beta chain features in type 1 diabetes. Expressed TCRB transcripts were sequenced because the isolated RNA had all been reverse transcribed beforehand. The repertoire was sequenced with immunoSEQ multiplex PCR; TCRdb's copy has only in-frame clones and lacks some. The table has roughly 350,000 clones, roughly 11% seen once. The sequencing sample was made of naive CD4+ T cells from blood. The receptors come from a woman in her thirties in good health.

As DNA, the CDR3 is TGTGCCAGCAGCTTAGCGTGGCAGGGCTCAGATACGCAGTATTTT. Protein product: CASSLAWQGSDTQYF. V and J are TRBV7-2 and TRBJ2-3; possible D gene TRBD1, 5 bases. CDR3 size: 15 residues. CDR1 is SGHTA, CDR2 FQGNSA, per germline. The ends were cut back, 0 bases at V and 4 bases at J, with 11 bases in the middle. Looking up the rest from reference TRBV7-2 and TRBJ2-3 gives the full variable domain: GAGVSQSPSNKVTEKGKDVELRCDPISGHTALYWYRQSLGQGLEFLIYFQGNSAPDKSGLPSDRFSAERTGGSVSTLTIQRTQQEDSAVYLCASSLAWQGSDTQYFGPGTRLTVL.

A few counts support this clone. The V and J genes are TRBV5-1 and TRBJ2-1; D remains ambiguous. The germline V gene has CDR1 SGHRS and CDR2 YFSETQ. Trimming shortened V by 0 bases and J by 5 bases, and 6 bases separated the two germline ends. The CDR3 has 13 residues. This CDR3 is CASSLDGNNEQFF. In DNA, the CDR3 is TGCGCCAGCAGCTTGGACGGTAACAATGAGCAGTTCTTC.

V usage is TRBV4-2 and J usage is TRBJ2-5; 10 bases are shared with TRBD2. The tail of the sequence fits TRBJ2-7 better, so the J call may be wrong. The CDR3 contains 15 residues. CDR1 and CDR2 from the germline V gene are LGHNA and YNFKEQ. The CDR3 here is CASSLALAGAHEQYF. CDR3 in DNA: TGTGCCAGCAGCTTGGCGCTAGCGGGAGCCCACGAGCAGTACTTC.

Only a few counts were recorded for this clone. This chain joins TRBV28 and TRBJ1-2; D possibly corresponds to TRBD1 (5 bases). This CDR3 spans 15 amino acids. Looked up from germline, CDR1 is MDHEN and CDR2 is SYDVKM. Trimming left V 6 bases short and J 4 bases short, with 18 bases between. For the CDR3, the DNA is TGTGCCAGCAGCCTCTGGGGGGGAATGGGCTATGGCTACACCTTC. Its translation is CASSLWGGMGYGYTF.

The chain has TRBV5-6 and TRBJ2-1; 9 nucleotides align to TRBD1. V gave up 4 bases and J gave up 9 bases; unmatched junction bases: 5. The CDR3 has 13 amino acids. Germline V gene sequence: CDR1 SGHDT, CDR2 YYEEEE. The CDR3 DNA is TGTGCCAGCAGCGGGGACAGGGTGGGTGAGCAGTTCTTC. Its protein product is CASSGDRVGEQFF.

V usage is TRBV18 and J usage is TRBJ2-3; TRBD2 aligns across 15 bases. Losses at the gene ends were 1 base for V and 5 bases for J; bases not matched to a gene: 4. This CDR3 spans 17 amino acids. Germline assignment: CDR1 KGHSH and CDR2 LQKENI. In nucleotides, the CDR3 is TGTGCCAGCTCACCACGGGGACTAGCGGGAGGTCAAGATACGCAGTATTTT. Amino acids: CASSPRGLAGGQDTQYF.

The chain is built from TRBV4-3 and TRBJ2-6, with a possible D match to TRBD1 (5 bases). CDR1 and CDR2 from the germline V gene are LGHNA and YSLEER. The CDR3 length is 17 residues. Trimming shortened V by 0 bases and J by 0 bases, and 9 bases separated the two germline ends. The CDR3 DNA reads TGCGCCAGCAGCCAAGACCCAGGACACTCTGGGGCCAACGTCCTGACTTTC. This encodes CASSQDPGHSGANVLTF.

This clone was counted between two and nine times. The chain couples TRBV10-3 to TRBJ1-5; D not resolved. Germline V CDR1 and CDR2: ENHRY, SYGVKD. This CDR3 has 12 amino acids. The ends were cut back, 3 bases at V and 10 bases at J, with 10 bases in the middle. The CDR3 coding sequence is TGTGCCATCAGTGACCCCATGGGCCCCCAGCATTTT. It specifies CAISDPMGPQHF.

This clone was picked up a small number of times. The chain combines TRBV7-2 with TRBJ2-7; 12 nucleotides align to TRBD2. The CDR3 has 16 amino acids. V was pared by 2 bases and J by 6 bases, with 8 bases of the junction left unmatched. Germline CDR1 is SGHTA and CDR2 is FQGNSA. This CDR3 reads CASSLSTSGRIGEQYF. The CDR3 nucleotides read TGTGCCAGCAGCTTATCGACTAGCGGGAGAATTGGCGAGCAGTACTTC.

This clone has just a few counts. The V call is TRBV11-2, the J call TRBJ2-5, with D possibly TRBD2 on 6 matching bases. The CDR3 contains 13 residues. Germline CDR1 reads SGHAT; CDR2 reads FQNNGV. V gave up 4 bases and J gave up 6 bases, with 12 bases separating them. The CDR3 protein is CASSSGDGKTQYF. CDR3 DNA: TGTGCCAGCAGCTCGGGGGACGGGAAGACCCAGTACTTC.

This rearrangement joins TRBV2 to TRBJ2-7, with 8 bases identical to TRBD2. CDR1 is SNHLY, CDR2 FYNNEI, per germline. The CDR3 is 13 amino acids. The trim removed 3 bases at V and 2 bases at J, leaving 0 bases unmatched. CDR3 DNA sequence: TGTGCCAGCAGTGACGGGAGGGCCTACGAGCAGTACTTC. Translating gives CASSDGRAYEQYF.

This clone was counted a few times. The V and J genes are TRBV9 and TRBJ2-1; 9 nucleotides agree with TRBD1. The junction had 13 bases not matched to a gene; V was cut back by 5 bases and J by 7 bases. The CDR3 contains 16 residues. The germline CDR1 and CDR2 sequences are SGDLS and YYNGEE. Here the CDR3 DNA reads TGTGCCAGCAGTTTTCGTACCGGGACAGGGTTTAATGAGCAGTTCTTC. Its protein is CASSFRTGTGFNEQFF.

Comments on this clone: This CDR3 is also generated by other DNA sequences in the sample. The chain is built from TRBV7-3 and TRBJ2-1; no clear D. This CDR3 spans 12 amino acids. Trimming stripped 3 bases from V and 6 bases from J, with 6 bases between. Germline loops: CDR1 SGHTA, CDR2 FQGTGA. The CDR3 sequence is CASSLSGNEQFF. In DNA form, the CDR3 reads TGTGCCAGCAGCTTGAGTGGCAATGAGCAGTTCTTC.

V gene TRBV7-9 combines with J gene TRBJ2-7; TRBD2 matches at 8 bases. CDR1 and CDR2 from the germline V gene are SEHNR and FQNEAQ (reference sequence). The CDR3 is 13 amino acids. The V gene end was trimmed by 0 bases and the J gene end by 6 bases; junction bases not matched to a gene: 1. This chain's CDR3 is CASSLAAGGEQYF. DNA of the CDR3: TGTGCCAGCAGCTTAGCGGCGGGGGGCGAGCAGTACTTC.

There are a few counts of this clone. The chain joins TRBV9 to TRBJ2-3; D is ambiguous. Germline values: CDR1 SGDLS, CDR2 YYNGEE. The CDR3 has 13 residues. Trimming cost V 0 bases and J 4 bases, with 6 bases left between them. The CDR3 spells CASSVVMSDTQYF. In DNA form, the CDR3 reads TGTGCCAGCAGCGTAGTCATGTCAGATACGCAGTATTTT.

This clone was seen a few times. The rearrangement joins TRBV30 to TRBJ2-1; D is possibly TRBD2 (5 bases). The V end lost 3 bases, the J end lost 1 base, and 10 bases lay between the germline ends. Germline CDR1 GTSNPN, CDR2 SVGIG (reference sequence). This CDR3 has 14 amino acids. CDR3 protein: CAWRSVASYNEQFF. The DNA for the CDR3 is TGTGCCTGGAGATCGGTAGCGTCCTACAATGAGCAGTTCTTC.

In this sample, this clone turned up a few times. The chain employs TRBV7-2 and TRBJ2-7; TRBD1 matches 10 bases. The CDR3 covers 14 residues. Losses at the gene ends were 7 bases for V and 6 bases for J; bases not matched to a gene: 9. The germline V gene has CDR1 SGHTA and CDR2 FQGNSA. CDR3 protein: CASTTTGGVSEQYF. The CDR3 DNA is TGTGCCAGCACCACGACAGGGGGCGTATCCGAGCAGTACTTC.

The chain couples TRBV27 to TRBJ1-2; 9 bases map to TRBD1. V lost 5 bases and J lost 0; bases outside the gene matches: 4. Germline V lookup: CDR1 MNHEY, CDR2 SMNVEV (reference sequence). The CDR3 runs to 15 residues. The CDR3 nucleotides read TGTGCCAGCAGTCCGTGGGACAGGGCTAACTATGGCTACACCTTC. Protein sequence: CASSPWDRANYGYTF.